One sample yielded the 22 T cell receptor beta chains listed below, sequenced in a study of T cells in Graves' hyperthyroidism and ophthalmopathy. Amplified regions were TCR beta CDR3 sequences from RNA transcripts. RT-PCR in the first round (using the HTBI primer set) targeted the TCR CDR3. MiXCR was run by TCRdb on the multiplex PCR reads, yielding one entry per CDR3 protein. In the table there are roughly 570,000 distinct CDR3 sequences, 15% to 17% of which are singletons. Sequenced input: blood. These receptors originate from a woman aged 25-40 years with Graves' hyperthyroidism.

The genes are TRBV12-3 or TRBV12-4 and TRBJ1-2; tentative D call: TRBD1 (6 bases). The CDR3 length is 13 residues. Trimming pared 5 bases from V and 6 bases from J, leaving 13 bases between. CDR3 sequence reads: CASSQTGPNGYTF. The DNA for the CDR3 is TGTGCCAGCAGTCAGACAGGTCCAAATGGCTACACCTTC.

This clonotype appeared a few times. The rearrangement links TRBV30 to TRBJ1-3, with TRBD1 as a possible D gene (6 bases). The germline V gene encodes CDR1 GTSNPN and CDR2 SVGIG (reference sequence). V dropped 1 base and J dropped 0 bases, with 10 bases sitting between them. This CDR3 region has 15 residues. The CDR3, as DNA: TGTGCCTGGAGTGGACAGGCGCCCTCTGGAAACACCATATATTTT. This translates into CAWSGQAPSGNTIYF.

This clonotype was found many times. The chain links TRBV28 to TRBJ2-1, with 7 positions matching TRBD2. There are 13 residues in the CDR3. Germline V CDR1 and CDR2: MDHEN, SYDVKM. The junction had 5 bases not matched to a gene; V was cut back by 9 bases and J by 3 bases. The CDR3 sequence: CARREIHYNEQFF. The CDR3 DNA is TGTGCCAGGCGGGAGATCCACTACAATGAGCAGTTCTTC.

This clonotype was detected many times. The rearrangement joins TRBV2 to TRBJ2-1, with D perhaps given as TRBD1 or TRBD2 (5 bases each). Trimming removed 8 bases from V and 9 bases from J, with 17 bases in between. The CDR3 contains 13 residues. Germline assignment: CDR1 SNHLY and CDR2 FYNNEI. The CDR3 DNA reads TGTGCCAGCCGGGACCAGACAATGCTTGAGCAGTTCTTC. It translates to CASRDQTMLEQFF.

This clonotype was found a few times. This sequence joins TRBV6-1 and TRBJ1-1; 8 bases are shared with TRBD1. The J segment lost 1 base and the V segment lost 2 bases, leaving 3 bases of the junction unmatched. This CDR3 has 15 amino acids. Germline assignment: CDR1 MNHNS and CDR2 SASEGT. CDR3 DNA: TGTGCCAGCAGTGAATTGGACAGGGAGAACACTGAAGCTTTCTTT. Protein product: CASSELDRENTEAFF.

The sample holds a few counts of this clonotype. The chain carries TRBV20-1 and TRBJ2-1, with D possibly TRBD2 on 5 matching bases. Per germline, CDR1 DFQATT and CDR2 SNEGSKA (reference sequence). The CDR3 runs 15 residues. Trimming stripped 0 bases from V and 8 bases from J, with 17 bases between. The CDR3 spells CSARDGSVVPHEQFF. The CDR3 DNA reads TGCAGTGCTAGAGATGGTAGCGTAGTACCCCATGAGCAGTTCTTC.

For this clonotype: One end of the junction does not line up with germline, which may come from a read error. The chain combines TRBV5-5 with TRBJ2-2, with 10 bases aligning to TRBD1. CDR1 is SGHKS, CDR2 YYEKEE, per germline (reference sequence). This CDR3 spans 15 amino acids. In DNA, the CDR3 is TGTGCCAGCAGCTTGAGGACAGGGGGTCCCGGGGAGCCGTTTTTT. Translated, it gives CASSLRTGGPGEPFF.

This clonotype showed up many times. CDR3 loop: CSARDGGAGGADTQYF. CDR3 nucleotide sequence: TGCAGTGCTAGAGATGGTGGGGCGGGAGGAGCAGATACGCAGTATTTT. The gene calls are TRBV20-1 and TRBJ2-3; 8 bases agree with TRBD2. This CDR3 is built from 16 residues. The germline gives CDR1 DFQATT, CDR2 SNEGSKA (reference sequence). V dropped 0 bases and J dropped 4; count of bases not matched to a gene: 9.

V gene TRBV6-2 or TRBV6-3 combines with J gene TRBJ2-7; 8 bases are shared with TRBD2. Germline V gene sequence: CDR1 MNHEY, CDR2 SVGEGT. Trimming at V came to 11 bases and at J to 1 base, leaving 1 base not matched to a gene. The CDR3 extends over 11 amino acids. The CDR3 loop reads CAGTSSYEQYF. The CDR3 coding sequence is TGTGCCGGGACTAGTTCCTACGAGCAGTACTTC.

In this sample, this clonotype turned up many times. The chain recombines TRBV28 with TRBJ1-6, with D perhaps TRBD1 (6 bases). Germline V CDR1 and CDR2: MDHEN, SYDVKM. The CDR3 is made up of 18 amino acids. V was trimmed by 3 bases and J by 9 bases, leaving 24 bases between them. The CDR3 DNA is TGTGCCAGCAGTTTTCGAGGTCTCCTGCCAGGGGTAATTTCACCCCTCCACTTT. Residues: CASSFRGLLPGVISPLHF.

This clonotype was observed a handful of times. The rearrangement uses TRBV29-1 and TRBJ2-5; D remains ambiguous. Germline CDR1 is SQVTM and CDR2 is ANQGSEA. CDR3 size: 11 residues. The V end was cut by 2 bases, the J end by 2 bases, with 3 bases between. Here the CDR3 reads CSVESQETQYF. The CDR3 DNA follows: TGCAGCGTTGAATCTCAAGAGACCCAGTACTTC.

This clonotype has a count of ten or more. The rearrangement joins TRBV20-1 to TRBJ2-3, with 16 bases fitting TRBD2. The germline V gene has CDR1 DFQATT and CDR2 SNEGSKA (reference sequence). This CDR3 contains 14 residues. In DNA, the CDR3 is TGCAGGGGACTAGCGGGAGGGGGCACAGATACGCAGTATTTT. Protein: CRGLAGGGTDTQYF.

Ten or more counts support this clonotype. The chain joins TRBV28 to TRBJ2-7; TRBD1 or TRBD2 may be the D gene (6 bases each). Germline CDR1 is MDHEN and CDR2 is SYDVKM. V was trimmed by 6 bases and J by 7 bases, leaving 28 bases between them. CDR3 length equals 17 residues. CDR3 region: CASSFGYGLSIGGEQYF. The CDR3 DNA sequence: TGTGCCAGCAGCTTCGGGTATGGACTCTCAATAGGGGGGGAGCAGTACTTC.

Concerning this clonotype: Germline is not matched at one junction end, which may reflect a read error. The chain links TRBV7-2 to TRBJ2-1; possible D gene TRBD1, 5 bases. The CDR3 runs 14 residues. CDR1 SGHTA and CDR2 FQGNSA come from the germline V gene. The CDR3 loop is CASSQIDSHNEQFF. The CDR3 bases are TGCGCCAGCAGCCAAATCGACAGCCACAATGAGCAGTTCTTC.

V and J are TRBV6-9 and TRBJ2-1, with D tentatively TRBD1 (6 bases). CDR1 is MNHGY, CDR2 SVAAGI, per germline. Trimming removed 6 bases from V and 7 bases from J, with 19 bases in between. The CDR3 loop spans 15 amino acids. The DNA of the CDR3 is TGTGCCAGCAGCCCCCTTTCAGCAGGGGCGAATGAGCAGTTCTTC. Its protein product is CASSPLSAGANEQFF.

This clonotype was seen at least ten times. The CDR3 DNA follows: TGTGCCAGCAGCTTAAAGGGAGCGGGAGCCGAGACCCAGTACTTC. It encodes CASSLKGAGAETQYF. This chain joins TRBV7-6 and TRBJ2-5; 8 nucleotides line up with TRBD2. Germline V CDR1 and CDR2: SGHVS, FNYEAQ. This CDR3 contains 15 residues. The V segment lost 2 bases and the J segment 5 bases; nucleotides outside the gene matches: 7.

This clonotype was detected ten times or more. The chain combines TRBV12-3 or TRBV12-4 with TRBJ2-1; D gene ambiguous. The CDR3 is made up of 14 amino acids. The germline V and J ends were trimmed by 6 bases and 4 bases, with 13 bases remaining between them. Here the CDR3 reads CASSHFGLYNEQFF. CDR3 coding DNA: TGTGCCAGCAGCCATTTCGGCCTATACAATGAGCAGTTCTTC.

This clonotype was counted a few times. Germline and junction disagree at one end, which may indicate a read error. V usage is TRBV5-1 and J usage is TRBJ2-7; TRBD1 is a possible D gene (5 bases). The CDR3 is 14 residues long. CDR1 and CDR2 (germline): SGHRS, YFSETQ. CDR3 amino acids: CASSLDNLRYEQYF. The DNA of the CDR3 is TGTGCCAGCAGCTTGGACAACCTGAGATACGAGCAGTACTTC.

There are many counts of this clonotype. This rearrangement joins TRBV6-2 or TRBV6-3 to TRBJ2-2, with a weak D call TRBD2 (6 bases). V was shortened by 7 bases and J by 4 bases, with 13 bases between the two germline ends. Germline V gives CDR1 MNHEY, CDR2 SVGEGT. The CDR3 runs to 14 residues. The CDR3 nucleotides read TGTGCCAGCAATAGCTTAGCGGCCACCGGGGAGCTGTTTTTT. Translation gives CASNSLAATGELFF.

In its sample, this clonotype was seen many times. The CDR3 loop reads CASSLVVRTSGRPNEQFF. DNA for the CDR3: TGTGCCAGCAGCTTAGTGGTGAGGACTAGCGGGAGGCCCAATGAGCAGTTCTTC. This chain joins TRBV7-9 and TRBJ2-1; 14 bases map to TRBD2. The CDR3 contains 18 residues. The junction had 8 bases not matched to a gene; V was cut back by 1 base and J by 6 bases. Germline lookup yields CDR1 SEHNR and CDR2 FQNEAQ (reference sequence).

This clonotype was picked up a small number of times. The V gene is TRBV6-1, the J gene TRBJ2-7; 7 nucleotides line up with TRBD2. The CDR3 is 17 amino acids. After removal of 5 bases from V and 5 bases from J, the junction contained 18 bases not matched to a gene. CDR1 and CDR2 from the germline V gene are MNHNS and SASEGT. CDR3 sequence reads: CASSPPSLADESHEQYF. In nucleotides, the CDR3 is TGTGCCAGCAGTCCCCCTTCCCTAGCGGACGAATCACACGAGCAGTACTTC.

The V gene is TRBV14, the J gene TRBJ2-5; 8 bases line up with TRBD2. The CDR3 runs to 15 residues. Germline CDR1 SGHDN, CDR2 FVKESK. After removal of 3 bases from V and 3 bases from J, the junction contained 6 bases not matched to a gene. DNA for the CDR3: TGTGCCAGCAGCCATCCCTCGGGACTAGAAGAGACCCAGTACTTC. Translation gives CASSHPSGLEETQYF. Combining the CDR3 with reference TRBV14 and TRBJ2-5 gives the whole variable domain EAGVTQFPSHSVIEKGQTVTLRCDPISGHDNLYWYRRVMGKEIKFLLHFVKESKQDESGMPNNRFLAERTGGTYSTLKVQPAELEDSGVYFCASSHPSGLEETQYFGPGTRLLVL.